The 3 T cell receptor beta chains presented below share a single source sample, sequenced in a study of cytomegalovirus exposure and HLA in healthy donors. The PCR had 60 Vbeta and 13 Jbeta primers. Sequencing was performed with immunoSEQ multiplex PCR; in TCRdb, only in-frame clones are kept and a portion is missing. Among some 180,000 clones listed, 75% to 85% were seen once. Source material: PBMCs. All receptors derive from a woman aged 55 to 70 in good health and CMV-seropositive.

The chain carries TRBV9 and TRBJ1-1, with D hard to call. This CDR3 is 14 amino acids long. Germline CDR1 SGDLS, CDR2 YYNGEE. The V end was cut by 4 bases, the J end by 2 bases, with 12 bases between. This CDR3 reads CASSTRHGNTEAFF. Written as DNA, the CDR3 is TGTGCCAGCAGCACCCGACACGGCAACACTGAAGCTTTCTTT.

This clone was counted a single time. V is TRBV10-3 and J is TRBJ2-3, with 8 bases that match TRBD2. The CDR3 extends over 14 amino acids. In germline, CDR1 is ENHRY, CDR2 SYGVKD. V gave up 4 bases and J gave up 6 bases; unmatched junction bases: 6. The CDR3 DNA follows: TGTGCCATCAGTGGGCAGGGACTAGAGGATACGCAGTATTTT. Protein product: CAISGQGLEDTQYF.

The genes are TRBV19 and TRBJ2-7, with a tentative D call TRBD1 (5 bases). With 7 bases removed from V and 3 bases from J, the gap between germline ends came to 10 bases. The CDR3 is made up of 12 amino acids. Per the germline V gene, CDR1 is LNHDA and CDR2 is SQIVND (reference sequence). Here the CDR3 DNA reads TGTGCCAGTATGGGGCGCGGCTACGAGCAGTACTTC. This encodes CASMGRGYEQYF.